The 16 T cell receptor beta chains listed next were all sequenced from one sample in a study of T-cell memory formation after mild COVID-19. TCRdb reprocessed the 5' RACE reads with MiXCR, giving one entry per CDR3 protein. The sample records 310,000 or so distinct CDR3 sequences, 15% to 20% being singletons. Sequences were obtained from PBMCs or a T cell subset sorted from them (not recorded which). The receptor source for this set is a man aged 18 to 29 who had mild COVID-19 (a few samples of this study predate the infection). Cell type and time point are not known.

CDR3 bases: TGTGCCAGCAGTTACAATGGAGGGGGTGAAAAACTGTTTTTT. Translation gives CASSYNGGGEKLFF. V usage is TRBV6-5 and J usage is TRBJ1-4, with a tentative D call TRBD1 (6 bases). Trimming cost V 2 bases and J 7 bases, with 11 bases left between them. This CDR3 is 14 amino acids long. The germline gives CDR1 MNHEY, CDR2 SVGAGI.

The CDR3, as DNA: TGTGCCAGCAGTTACTCAGGACCATATCAGCCCCAGCATTTT. This translates into CASSYSGPYQPQHF. The J gene is TRBJ1-5, the V gene TRBV6-5; D is uncertain. The V end was cut by 0 bases, the J end by 5 bases, with 8 bases between. The germline V gene has CDR1 MNHEY and CDR2 SVGAGI. The CDR3 totals 14 residues.

The rearrangement uses TRBV7-2 and TRBJ2-1; no clear D gene. Trimming removed 3 bases from V and 3 bases from J, with 12 bases in between. Germline V gives CDR1 SGHTA, CDR2 FQGNSA. The CDR3 consists of 15 residues. In DNA, the CDR3 is TGTGCCAGCAGCTTGGGGTTCGCAGGCTACAATGAGCAGTTCTTC. Translating gives CASSLGFAGYNEQFF.

This clonotype was found many times. The chain has TRBV19 and TRBJ2-1; tentative D call: TRBD2 (6 bases). V lost 3 bases, J lost 1 base, and 10 bases lay in between. There are 15 residues in the CDR3. The germline V gene encodes CDR1 LNHDA and CDR2 SQIVND (reference sequence). The CDR3 DNA reads as TGTGCCAGTAGTATTTACGGGGGATCCTACAATGAGCAGTTCTTC. Its translation: CASSIYGGSYNEQFF.

Here the CDR3 reads CASSGREDKTEQYV. The CDR3 nucleotides read TGTGCCAGCAGCGGACGGGAAGATAAGACCGAGCAGTACGTC. The chain uses TRBV5-6 and TRBJ2-7, with D possibly being TRBD2 (5 bases). There are 14 residues in the CDR3. CDR1 is SGHDT and CDR2 is YYEEEE in the germline V gene. Trimming left V 4 bases short and J 6 bases short, with 17 bases between.

This clonotype has only a few counts. The chain recombines TRBV12-3 or TRBV12-4 with TRBJ1-5; 9 nucleotides agree with TRBD1. The CDR3 loop spans 14 amino acids. The J segment lost 4 bases and the V segment lost 3 bases, leaving 1 base of the junction unmatched. The CDR3 loop reads CASSFDRGNQPQHF. The CDR3 DNA sequence: TGTGCCAGCAGTTTTGACAGGGGGAATCAGCCCCAGCATTTT.

This rearrangement joins TRBV6-2 or TRBV6-3 to TRBJ2-2, with TRBD2 matching over 7 bases. Germline V gives CDR1 MNHEY, CDR2 SVGEGT. The CDR3 has 15 amino acids. With 8 bases clipped from V and 3 bases from J, the junction kept 9 bases outside the gene matches. The CDR3 coding sequence is TGTGCCAGCGATCACGGGGACTATTACACCGGGGAGCTGTTTTTT. It translates to CASDHGDYYTGELFF.

The chain recombines TRBV19 with TRBJ2-1, with 7 nucleotides matching TRBD2. The CDR3 loop spans 15 amino acids. Looked up from germline, CDR1 is LNHDA and CDR2 is SQIVND (reference sequence). J gave up 8 bases and V 6 bases, and 13 bases lay outside the gene matches. DNA for the CDR3: TGTGCCAGTAGAACCCCCCGGGGAGGGGAGGATGAGCAGTTCTTC. It encodes CASRTPRGGEDEQFF.

The chain uses TRBV28 and TRBJ2-5; 7 bases line up with TRBD2. Trimming removed 6 bases from V and 2 bases from J; junction bases left unmatched: 12. The CDR3 has 16 amino acids. Germline CDR1 and CDR2: MDHEN and SYDVKM. The CDR3 region is CASSHLRLAEQETQYF. The CDR3 bases are TGTGCCAGCAGCCATCTTCGCCTAGCGGAACAAGAGACCCAGTACTTC.

This clonotype was detected a few times. CDR3 nucleotides: TGTGCCAGCTCCCGAGACAGGGACTCTAGCACAGATACGCAGTATTTT. Translated: CASSRDRDSSTDTQYF. The chain combines TRBV18 with TRBJ2-3, with D possibly being TRBD1 (7 bases). CDR3 size: 16 residues. The germline gives CDR1 KGHSH, CDR2 LQKENI. V was clipped by 6 bases and J by 0 bases, with 16 bases between them.

V gene TRBV27 combines with J gene TRBJ2-6; D is unclear. Trimming took 1 base from V and 0 from J, leaving 10 bases between them. Germline lookup yields CDR1 MNHEY and CDR2 SMNVEV (reference sequence). The CDR3 is 17 amino acids. Written as DNA, the CDR3 is TGTGCCAGCAGTTTATGGTCCAGGAGCTCTGGGGCCAACGTCCTGACTTTC. Encoded protein: CASSLWSRSSGANVLTF. The full variable domain, its missing parts supplied by reference TRBV27 and TRBJ2-6, is EAQVTQNPRYLITVTGKKLTVTCSQNMNHEYMSWYRQDPGLGLRQIYYSMNVEVTDKGDVPEGYKVSRKEKRNFPLILESPSPNQTSLYFCASSLWSRSSGANVLTFGAGSRLTVL.

The chain carries TRBV4-3 and TRBJ1-2; D gene ambiguous. V lost 0 bases and J 4 bases, leaving 9 bases between the germline ends. Germline lookup yields CDR1 LGHNA and CDR2 YSLEER. The CDR3 covers 14 residues. CDR3 amino acids: CASSQDLQVYGYTF. In DNA, the CDR3 is TGCGCCAGCAGCCAAGATCTACAAGTCTATGGCTACACCTTC.

The chain uses TRBV29-1 and TRBJ2-7; TRBD1 matches 8 bases. Germline-derived CDR1 and CDR2 are SQVTM and ANQGSEA. V shed 3 bases and J 2 bases; nucleotides not matched to a gene: 3. The CDR3 extends over 13 amino acids. In nucleotides, the CDR3 is TGCAGCGTTGAGACAGGGGAAGCCTACGAGCAGTACTTC. It yields the protein CSVETGEAYEQYF.

This chain joins TRBV6-5 and TRBJ1-4; TRBD1 is a possible D gene (5 bases). Germline V gene data show CDR1 as MNHEY and CDR2 as SVGAGI. The CDR3 consists of 13 residues. The V gene lost 6 bases and the J gene lost 16 bases, with 21 bases spanning the gap. CDR3 protein: CASRPSNAGRWFF. The DNA of the CDR3 is TGTGCCAGCAGACCCTCGAATGCAGGGAGGTGGTTTTTT.

This clonotype was seen more than once but under ten times. The CDR3 sequence: CASSLLRGRLVYEQYF. CDR3 in DNA: TGTGCCAGCAGCTTACTAAGGGGCAGGCTTGTATACGAGCAGTACTTC. The chain carries TRBV7-2 and TRBJ2-7, with D perhaps matching TRBD1 (5 bases). The CDR3 is 16 residues long. Trimming pared 2 bases from V and 4 bases from J, leaving 18 bases between. Per the germline V gene, CDR1 is SGHTA and CDR2 is FQGNSA. The entire variable domain, with the rest obtained from reference TRBV7-2 and TRBJ2-7, is as follows: GAGVSQSPSNKVTEKGKDVELRCDPISGHTALYWYRQSLGQGLEFLIYFQGNSAPDKSGLPSDRFSAERTGGSVSTLTIQRTQQEDSAVYLCASSLLRGRLVYEQYFGPGTRLTVT.

There are a few counts of this clonotype. J is TRBJ2-5 and V is TRBV12-3 or TRBV12-4, with 14 bases aligning to TRBD2. The CDR3 consists of 16 residues. Trimming at V came to 6 bases and at J to 5 bases, leaving 8 bases not matched to a gene. The CDR3 region has the DNA TGTGCCAGCAGAAGACTAGCGGGGGGGCCTGGGGAGACCCAGTACTTC. This sequence encodes CASRRLAGGPGETQYF.